A selection of T cell receptor beta chains follows, all from one sample in a study of T cells in localized non-small cell lung cancer. Method: immunoSEQ multiplex PCR; TCRdb's copy keeps in-frame clones and lacks some. The sample has about 23,000 clones, around 82% seen once. Here the sequenced sample was PBMCs, taken before any cancer treatment. These receptors originate from a man between 40 and 70 years old with stage II lung adenocarcinoma. CDR3s include the opening cysteine and the closing phenylalanine or tryptophan.

>TRBV6-5|TRBJ1-2
CASSYSNQGGYTF
>TRBV7-8|TRBJ1-4
CASSSRQAEKLFF
>TRBV7-3|TRBJ2-3
CASSLGQGTDTQYF
>TRBV2|TRBJ1-5
CASNEGAFQPQHF
>TRBV30|TRBJ2-3
CAAGLAGRGTDTQYF
>TRBV6-5|TRBJ1-2
CASSNPGQTNYGYTF
>TRBV11-2|TRBJ2-1
CASSLVGRGTRREQFF
>TRBV5-1|TRBJ2-2
CASSLEGKAAGELFF
>TRBV2|TRBJ2-7
CASTYQLTYEQYF
>TRBV11-2|TRBJ1-6
CASSRSSPLHF
>TRBV5-4|TRBJ1-1
CASSLSTEAFF
>TRBV25-1|TRBJ1-5
CASSQQGLSQPQHF
>TRBV10-3|TRBJ1-1
CATGSGTPNTEAFF
>TRBV6-1|TRBJ2-5
CASSFLQGAQETQYF
>TRBV28|TRBJ2-7
CASSSGAPPYEQYF
>TRBV30|TRBJ2-5
CAWARQGQETQYF
>TRBV7-2|TRBJ2-3
CASSSDGGPDTQYF
>TRBV4-2|TRBJ2-7
CASSLTGTGSPSSYEQYF
>TRBV18|TRBJ2-7
CASSKERSAYEQYF
>TRBV4-3|TRBJ1-3
CASSQDRGGTSGNTIYF
>TRBV2|TRBJ1-2
CASSDWGTRYGYTF
>TRBV19|TRBJ1-5
CASGPLLRGQGADQPQHF
>TRBV19|TRBJ1-5
CASSIDTDQPQHF
>TRBV5-5|TRBJ1-2
CASSPDRGLVYGYTF
>TRBV18|TRBJ1-2
CASSPTPDSNYGYTF
>TRBV14|TRBJ2-1
CASSADRDRVRNEQFF
>TRBV10-3|TRBJ1-2
CAISESQRNYGYTF